The 32 T cell receptor beta chains below were found in one sample sequenced in a study of cytomegalovirus exposure and HLA in healthy donors (TCRdb year 2017). Libraries were built with the immunoSEQ multiplex PCR assay. A mixture of 60 forward primers for TCR Vbeta segments and 13 reverse primers for TCR Jbeta segments was used in the multiplex PCR. TCRdb obtained this table from immuneACCESS and retained in-frame rearrangements with V and J assigned. These tables miss some clones; where compared with another copy, unresolved V genes account for less than half of the shortfall, and the remainder is unexplained. For this sample there are about 140,000 clones; around 80% appear just once. In total, the top ten clones hold around 6.3% of the sample. What was sequenced was PBMCs. The receptors derive from a middle-aged man in good health and CMV-seropositive.

The J gene is TRBJ2-7, the V gene TRBV7-2; TRBD2 aligns across 8 bases. CDR3 length equals 14 residues. Germline V gene lookup returns CDR1 SGHTA and CDR2 FQGNSA. V was clipped by 4 bases and J by 6 bases; unmatched bases: 8. The CDR3 DNA follows: TGTGCCAGCAGCTACGGGGGGGCGCGGACCGAGCAGTACTTC. Amino acids: CASSYGGARTEQYF. The full variable domain, its missing parts supplied by reference TRBV7-2 and TRBJ2-7, is GAGVSQSPSNKVTEKGKDVELRCDPISGHTALYWYRQSLGQGLEFLIYFQGNSAPDKSGLPSDRFSAERTGGSVSTLTIQRTQQEDSAVYLCASSYGGARTEQYFGPGTRLTVT.

This sequence joins TRBV28 and TRBJ2-3; 10 nucleotides align to TRBD1. From germline, CDR1 is MDHEN and CDR2 SYDVKM. This CDR3 has 16 amino acids. With V trimmed by 5 bases and J by 0 bases, 5 bases remained unmatched. The CDR3 reads CASSPRQGASTDTQYF. CDR3 nucleotide sequence: TGTGCCAGCAGTCCCCGACAGGGGGCAAGCACAGATACGCAGTATTTT.

The genes are TRBV9 and TRBJ2-7; D might be TRBD1 (5 bases). From germline, CDR1 is SGDLS and CDR2 YYNGEE. Trimming stripped 2 bases from V and 3 bases from J, with 15 bases between. This CDR3 has 15 residues. The CDR3 DNA reads TGTGCCAGCAGCGTGGGGATGGGGCACCTCTACGAGCAGTACTTC. It codes for CASSVGMGHLYEQYF.

The CDR3 protein is CASSLFGQTNTEAFF. CDR3 DNA: TGCGCCAGCAGCTTGTTTGGACAGACGAACACTGAAGCTTTCTTT. The chain is built from TRBV5-1 and TRBJ1-1; the D gene is possibly TRBD1 (6 bases). Germline V lookup: CDR1 SGHRS, CDR2 YFSETQ. V dropped 1 base and J dropped 1 base, with 11 bases sitting between them. The CDR3 loop spans 15 amino acids.

This chain uses TRBV6-1 with TRBJ1-1; D unresolved. Germline V gene lookup returns CDR1 MNHNS and CDR2 SASEGT. V was clipped by 6 bases and J by 0 bases, with 11 bases between them. The CDR3 contains 14 residues. The CDR3 region is CASRPTGMNTEAFF. CDR3 in DNA: TGTGCCAGCAGACCCACGGGGATGAACACTGAAGCTTTCTTT.

The rearrangement joins TRBV19 to TRBJ2-1; perhaps TRBD2 as D (5 bases). Trimming cost V 8 bases and J 6 bases, with 8 bases left between them. The CDR3 contains 11 residues. CDR1 LNHDA and CDR2 SQIVND come from the germline V gene (reference sequence). The CDR3 bases are TGTGCCAGTTACCGGGGCAATGAGCAGTTCTTC. It specifies CASYRGNEQFF.

This clone has a handful of counts. The chain is built from TRBV18 and TRBJ1-1; D is undetermined. The germline gives CDR1 KGHSH, CDR2 LQKENI. V gave up 3 bases and J gave up 5 bases, with 10 bases separating them. The CDR3 is made up of 13 amino acids. The DNA for the CDR3 is TGTGCCAGCTCACCGAGAGGGAATACTGAAGCTTTCTTT. This sequence encodes CASSPRGNTEAFF. Full variable domain (remainder filled in from reference TRBV18 and TRBJ1-1): NAGVMQNPRHLVRRRGQEARLRCSPMKGHSHVYWYRQLPEEGLKFMVYLQKENIIDESGMPKERFSAEFPKEGPSILRIQQVVRGDSAAYFCASSPRGNTEAFFGQGTRLTVV.

This chain uses TRBV5-1 with TRBJ2-7, with D possibly TRBD1 on 6 matching bases. The ends were cut back, 3 bases at V and 3 bases at J, with 10 bases in the middle. The CDR3 consists of 13 residues. Germline V gene sequence: CDR1 SGHRS, CDR2 YFSETQ. CDR3 nucleotide sequence: TGCGCCAGCAGCTCCGGGACATACTACGAGCAGTACTTC. This gives the protein CASSSGTYYEQYF. The whole variable domain, remainder taken from reference TRBV5-1 and TRBJ2-7, is KAGVTQTPRYLIKTRGQQVTLSCSPISGHRSVSWYQQTPGQGLQFLFEYFSETQRNKGNFPGRFSGRQFSNSRSEMNVSTLELGDSALYLCASSSGTYYEQYFGPGTRLTVT.

This clone was recorded only once. The J gene is TRBJ2-5, the V gene TRBV7-9, with a weak D call TRBD1 (6 bases). Germline CDR1 is SEHNR and CDR2 is FQNEAQ (reference sequence). The CDR3 runs to 16 residues. V was clipped by 2 bases and J by 2 bases, with 15 bases between them. For the CDR3, the DNA is TGTGCCAGCAGCTTATGGGGGCAGGCCCTTCAAGAGACCCAGTACTTC. Residues: CASSLWGQALQETQYF.

This sequence joins TRBV29-1 and TRBJ1-4; weak D call: TRBD1 (5 bases). Trimming removed 3 bases at V and 7 bases at J, with 12 bases between. Germline V gene sequence: CDR1 SQVTM, CDR2 ANQGSEA. There are 13 residues in the CDR3. CDR3 sequence: CSVERSQGEKLFF. CDR3 DNA: TGCAGCGTTGAGCGCAGCCAGGGTGAAAAACTGTTTTTT.

This sequence joins TRBV29-1 and TRBJ2-3; D is unresolved. Germline CDR1 SQVTM, CDR2 ANQGSEA. Trimming stripped 1 base from V and 5 bases from J, with 10 bases between. This CDR3 has 13 amino acids. The CDR3 spells CSVEASPEDTQYF. In DNA, the CDR3 is TGCAGCGTTGAAGCCAGTCCCGAAGATACGCAGTATTTT.

CDR3 sequence: CASSFLTGNYGYTF. The CDR3 DNA follows: TGTGCCAGCAGCTTCCTGACAGGGAACTATGGCTACACCTTC. The rearrangement joins TRBV11-2 to TRBJ1-2; 7 positions match TRBD1. V shed 3 bases, J shed 2 bases, and the junction held 3 bases outside the gene matches. Germline lookup yields CDR1 SGHAT and CDR2 FQNNGV. This CDR3 has 14 residues.

V is TRBV23-1 and J is TRBJ2-3; D unclear. TRBV23-1 is assigned to the ORF class and has an uncertain function. The CDR3 runs to 15 residues. Trimming took 3 bases from V and 2 from J, leaving 12 bases between them. The CDR3 coding sequence is TGCGCCAGCAGTCACGGCAGGCAATACACAGATACGCAGTATTTT. Translated, it gives CASSHGRQYTDTQYF.

The chain carries TRBV4-2 and TRBJ2-3, with 13 bases that match TRBD2. CDR3 length equals 16 residues. V lost 3 bases and J lost 6; bases outside the gene matches: 6. Per germline, CDR1 LGHNA and CDR2 YNFKEQ. The CDR3: CASSQGGLAGLDTQYF. CDR3 sequence (DNA): TGTGCCAGCAGCCAGGGGGGACTAGCGGGATTGGATACGCAGTATTTT.

J is TRBJ2-7 and V is TRBV13; TRBD2 matches at 7 bases. CDR3 length equals 15 residues. CDR1 and CDR2 from the germline V gene are PRHDT and FYEKMQ (reference sequence). The V and J ends lost 4 bases and 3 bases, in that order; junction bases with no gene match: 9. CDR3 sequence (DNA): TGTGCCAGCAGCTCTTGGGAGGGGTCAAGCTACGAGCAGTACTTC. Amino acid sequence: CASSSWEGSSYEQYF.

The chain employs TRBV25-1 and TRBJ2-1, with D possibly being TRBD2 (6 bases). This CDR3 is 15 amino acids long. CDR1 and CDR2 (germline): MGHDK, SYGVNS. The V and J ends lost 3 bases and 5 bases respectively, with 14 bases between them. The CDR3 here is CASSDYWGGHNEQFF. The CDR3 DNA reads TGTGCCAGCAGTGATTACTGGGGAGGTCACAATGAGCAGTTCTTC.

The rearrangement joins TRBV6-7 to TRBJ2-3; TRBD2 agrees at 9 bases. TRBV6-7 is filed as an ORF, its function uncertain. V lost 5 bases, J lost 6 bases, and 12 bases stayed unmatched. The CDR3 spans 16 residues. CDR3 DNA: TGTGCCAGCAGTCCCTCACAGCGGGAGGCGAGGGATACGCAGTATTTT. Translating it yields CASSPSQREARDTQYF.

Only a few counts were recorded for this clone. The rearrangement links TRBV10-3 to TRBJ2-1; 13 bases match TRBD2. Germline CDR1 reads ENHRY; CDR2 reads SYGVKD. J lost 5 bases, V lost 7 bases, and 14 bases had no gene match. There are 18 residues in the CDR3. The CDR3 region has the DNA TGTGCCATCACTGACCGGACTAGCGGGAGACCGGGGAACAATGAGCAGTTCTTC. This translates into CAITDRTSGRPGNNEQFF.

The chain links TRBV10-2 to TRBJ1-2; D remains ambiguous. The CDR3 loop spans 16 amino acids. CDR1 and CDR2 from the germline V gene are WSHSY and SAAADI. Trimming pared 0 bases from V and 4 bases from J, leaving 15 bases between. The CDR3 protein is CASSESLIRSRYGYTF. The CDR3 DNA reads TGCGCCAGCAGTGAGTCTCTAATTCGATCGCGCTATGGCTACACCTTC.

The chain has TRBV2 and TRBJ1-5; D may be TRBD1 (6 bases). V was shortened by 0 bases and J by 4 bases, with 16 bases between the two germline ends. Looked up from germline, CDR1 is SNHLY and CDR2 is FYNNEI. The CDR3 is 17 residues long. As DNA, the CDR3 is TGTGCCAGCAGTGAAGCTACGACAGGAGCGGGAAATCAGCCCCAGCATTTT. Protein sequence: CASSEATTGAGNQPQHF. Supplemented by reference TRBV2 and TRBJ1-5, the full variable domain reads EPEVTQTPSHQVTQMGQEVILRCVPISNHLYFYWYRQILGQKVEFLVSFYNNEISEKSEIFDDQFSVERPDGSNFTLKIRSTKLEDSAMYFCASSEATTGAGNQPQHFGDGTRLSIL.

CDR3 sequence (DNA): TGCGCCAGCAGCCACTCTAGCGGAGAGGGATACGAGCAGTACTTC. The encoded protein is CASSHSSGEGYEQYF. This rearrangement joins TRBV4-1 to TRBJ2-7; TRBD2 matches 7 bases. CDR1 is MGHRA, CDR2 YSYEKL, per germline. Trimming at V came to 3 bases and at J to 4 bases, leaving 9 bases not matched to a gene. The CDR3 consists of 15 residues.

This clone occurred a few times. This chain joins TRBV6-1 and TRBJ2-1; D possibly corresponds to TRBD2 (6 bases). The germline gives CDR1 MNHNS, CDR2 SASEGT. The CDR3 is 16 amino acids. The ends were cut back, 1 base at V and 8 bases at J, with 18 bases in the middle. CDR3: CASSEDPGVNLDEQFF. The CDR3 DNA follows: TGTGCCAGCAGTGAAGACCCGGGAGTAAACTTAGATGAGCAGTTCTTC.

V and J are TRBV2 and TRBJ2-7, with D unresolved. The CDR3 extends over 14 amino acids. In germline, CDR1 is SNHLY, CDR2 FYNNEI. Trimming took off 5 bases at V and 0 bases at J, with 11 bases between the two ends. CDR3: CASSQDFISYEQYF. CDR3 nucleotides: TGTGCCAGCAGTCAAGATTTCATCTCCTACGAGCAGTACTTC.

This clone is a singleton in its sample. The chain uses TRBV5-1 and TRBJ2-7; a possible D gene is TRBD2 (5 bases). Looked up from germline, CDR1 is SGHRS and CDR2 is YFSETQ. The CDR3 sequence is 14 residues long. Trimming took 0 bases from V and 5 from J, leaving 12 bases between them. The CDR3 loop is CASSLAVEVNEQYF. The CDR3 DNA sequence: TGCGCCAGCAGCTTGGCCGTGGAGGTCAACGAGCAGTACTTC.

The genes are TRBV5-4 and TRBJ2-7, with D hard to call. This CDR3 comprises 14 residues. V was cut by 4 bases and J by 0 bases, with 11 bases left in between. Germline CDR1 SGHNT, CDR2 YYREEE (reference sequence). Here the CDR3 DNA reads TGTGCCAGCAGCAACCCTAGGAGCTCCTACGAGCAGTACTTC. It codes for CASSNPRSSYEQYF. The full variable domain, rest sourced from reference TRBV5-4 and TRBJ2-7, is ETGVTQSPTHLIKTRGQQVTLRCSSQSGHNTVSWYQQALGQGPQFIFQYYREEENGRGNFPPRFSGLQFPNYSSELNVNALELDDSALYLCASSNPRSSYEQYFGPGTRLTVT.

This clone has only a few counts. The J gene is TRBJ1-5, the V gene TRBV4-2, with a tentative D call TRBD1 (5 bases). Germline-derived CDR1 and CDR2 are LGHNA and YNFKEQ. This CDR3 is built from 13 residues. V was clipped by 0 bases and J by 7 bases, with 7 bases between them. CDR3 amino acids: CASSQDGGQPQHF. As DNA, the CDR3 is TGTGCCAGCAGCCAAGACGGGGGACAGCCCCAGCATTTT.

The chain recombines TRBV9 with TRBJ2-1, with 7 bases fitting TRBD2. V lost 0 bases and J lost 4; bases outside the gene matches: 10. This CDR3 comprises 17 residues. Germline V gene lookup returns CDR1 SGDLS and CDR2 YYNGEE. CDR3 coding DNA: TGTGCCAGCAGCGTAGTGAGTCTAGCGGAACCTTACAATGAGCAGTTCTTC. Its protein product is CASSVVSLAEPYNEQFF.

The chain joins TRBV28 to TRBJ2-2; 7 nucleotides agree with TRBD1. The junction had 7 bases not matched to a gene; V was cut back by 5 bases and J by 4 bases. Germline CDR1 MDHEN, CDR2 SYDVKM. CDR3 length equals 15 residues. CDR3 sequence reads: CASSPGTAGTGELFF. The CDR3 DNA is TGTGCCAGCAGTCCCGGGACAGCCGGCACCGGGGAGCTGTTTTTT.

The genes are TRBV29-1 and TRBJ2-7; 9 bases match TRBD2. The length of the CDR3 is 19 residues. The trim removed 6 bases at V and 2 bases at J, leaving 23 bases unmatched. The V gene's germline CDR1 is SQVTM and CDR2 ANQGSEA. DNA for the CDR3: TGCAGCGTCCGAACGCGGGAGGGTAATGTTGGGCTAGACACCTACGAGCAGTACTTC. As protein: CSVRTREGNVGLDTYEQYF.

The rearrangement joins TRBV6-5 to TRBJ1-2; D might be TRBD1 (5 bases). The germline gives CDR1 MNHEY, CDR2 SVGAGI. V was pared by 5 bases and J by 2 bases, with 12 bases between. This CDR3 spans 14 amino acids. This chain's CDR3 is CASSLGAWNYGYTF. The DNA for the CDR3 is TGTGCCAGCAGTCTAGGGGCTTGGAACTATGGCTACACCTTC.

The chain has TRBV15 and TRBJ2-3; D may be TRBD1 (7 bases). Trimming left V 1 base short and J 1 base short, with 9 bases between. In germline, CDR1 is LNHNV, CDR2 YYDKDF (reference sequence). This CDR3 comprises 15 residues. CDR3 DNA sequence: TGTGCCACCAGCAGAGGCAGGGGGGGCACAGATACGCAGTATTTT. Residues: CATSRGRGGTDTQYF.

The gene calls are TRBV19 and TRBJ1-4; D unclear. The germline V gene has CDR1 LNHDA and CDR2 SQIVND (reference sequence). Trimming removed 7 bases at V and 8 bases at J, with 14 bases between. CDR3 length equals 13 residues. The CDR3 loop is CASTGTVGEKLFF. DNA for the CDR3: TGTGCCAGTACCGGTACAGTGGGCGAAAAACTGTTTTTT.